One and the same sample provided the 21 T cell receptor beta chains below, sequenced in a study of blood T cell repertoires in COVID-19 (dated by TCRdb to about 2020). Library generation was performed with the immunoSEQ multiplex PCR assay. TCRdb stores this immuneACCESS table with in-frame sequences only. Part of the clones is absent; in the studies checked, under half of the shortfall reflects unresolved V genes, and no reason is known for the rest. This sample gives 35,000 to 50,000 clones in total; around 85% of them show up just once. Of the sample, 3.5% to 5% is held by the ten largest clones. Input material: peripheral blood. These receptors came from a man in his sixties with acute or convalescent COVID-19.

This clone was recorded once. The gene calls are TRBV10-2 and TRBJ2-5, with D possibly TRBD2 on 6 matching bases. Germline V gene sequence: CDR1 WSHSY, CDR2 SAAADI. The CDR3 contains 14 residues. V was cut by 3 bases and J by 3 bases, with 11 bases left in between. DNA for the CDR3: TGCGCCAGCAGTGAATTACGGGGGAAAGAGACCCAGTACTTC. Residues: CASSELRGKETQYF.

The chain links TRBV7-9 to TRBJ2-1; the match to TRBD2 covers 8 bases. J lost 5 bases, V lost 5 bases, and 11 bases had no gene match. The germline gives CDR1 SEHNR, CDR2 FQNEAQ (reference sequence). The length of the CDR3 is 16 residues. The CDR3, as DNA: TGTGCCAGCAGCCTCGGACCGGGAGGGGTGCACAATGAGCAGTTCTTC. The encoded protein is CASSLGPGGVHNEQFF.

The chain is built from TRBV6-5 and TRBJ1-1; TRBD1 matches 7 bases. Germline V gene sequence: CDR1 MNHEY, CDR2 SVGAGI. The CDR3 is 14 amino acids. With 8 bases clipped from V and 2 bases from J, the junction kept 8 bases outside the gene matches. Here the CDR3 reads CASAPGTANTEAFF. The CDR3 DNA follows: TGTGCCAGCGCCCCGGGGACAGCTAACACTGAAGCTTTCTTT.

A single count supports this clone. V gene TRBV11-3 combines with J gene TRBJ2-3, with 9 bases matching TRBD2. The CDR3 sequence is 15 residues long. In germline, CDR1 is SGHNT, CDR2 YENEEA. V gave up 11 bases and J gave up 4 bases; unmatched junction bases: 13. CDR3 coding DNA: TGTGCCGAAGACCGGGGAGCGGGAGGAGCAGATACGCAGTATTTT. Translating gives CAEDRGAGGADTQYF.

V gene TRBV3-1 (or the pseudogene TRBV3-2) combines with J gene TRBJ2-7; D is possibly TRBD2 (5 bases). Between the trimmed V and J ends, which lost 2 bases and 0 bases, there was a span of 8 bases. The CDR3 extends over 14 amino acids. CDR1 and CDR2 (germline): LGHDT, YNNKEL (reference sequence). The CDR3 sequence is CASSQSGSSYEQYF. CDR3 sequence (DNA): TGTGCCAGCAGCCAATCGGGAAGCTCCTACGAGCAGTACTTC.

This sequence joins TRBV3-1 (or the pseudogene TRBV3-2) and TRBJ2-7; D is undetermined. The CDR3 spans 15 residues. The germline gives CDR1 LGHDT, CDR2 YNNKEL (reference sequence). V lost 5 bases, J lost 4 bases, and 18 bases lay in between. Here the CDR3 DNA reads TGTGCCAGCAGCGACCTACTTAAGGTCGGGTACGAGCAGTACTTC. Its protein product is CASSDLLKVGYEQYF.

This clone was seen a few times. The chain carries TRBV13 and TRBJ2-1, with 8 bases identical to TRBD2. The V segment lost 0 bases and the J segment 7 bases; nucleotides outside the gene matches: 8. The germline CDR1 and CDR2 sequences are PRHDT and FYEKMQ (reference sequence). The CDR3 contains 16 residues. CDR3 DNA: TGTGCCAGCAGCTTAGGCGTTAGCGGGAAGGGGAATGAGCAGTTCTTC. It translates to CASSLGVSGKGNEQFF.

The CDR3: CASSYPPPGYGYTF. The CDR3 bases are TGTGCCAGCAGTTACCCTCCCCCAGGCTATGGCTACACCTTC. The rearrangement joins TRBV28 to TRBJ1-2; D is unclear. CDR1 and CDR2 from the germline V gene are MDHEN and SYDVKM. Trimming shortened V by 4 bases and J by 4 bases, and 13 bases separated the two germline ends. This CDR3 region has 14 residues.

The chain employs TRBV5-5 and TRBJ1-2, with D uncertain. V lost 4 bases, J lost 0 bases, and 13 bases lay in between. The CDR3 totals 15 residues. Germline-derived CDR1 and CDR2 are SGHKS and YYEKEE (reference sequence). The CDR3 loop reads CASSDYGNPNYGYTF. The CDR3 DNA follows: TGTGCCAGCAGCGACTACGGGAACCCTAACTATGGCTACACCTTC.

Of note for this clone: Germline and junction disagree at one end, which may indicate a read error. The genes are TRBV5-1 and TRBJ2-1; 13 bases fit TRBD2. Germline assignment: CDR1 SGHRS and CDR2 YFSETQ. The CDR3 is 14 amino acids. CDR3 coding DNA: TGCGCCAGCAGCCGATGGACTAGCGGGAGTTTTGGGGTCTTC. It encodes CASSRWTSGSFGVF.

The chain joins TRBV18 to TRBJ1-6, with D perhaps TRBD1 (5 bases). V lost 4 bases to trimming and J lost 8 bases, with 15 bases between them. CDR3 length equals 15 residues. The V gene's germline CDR1 is KGHSH and CDR2 LQKENI. CDR3 sequence: CASSQTGRGDSPLHF. For the CDR3, the DNA is TGTGCCAGCTCACAAACAGGCCGTGGGGATTCACCCCTCCACTTT.

Here the CDR3 reads CASSLSGGTYEQYF. In DNA, the CDR3 is TGTGCCAGCAGTCTTAGCGGGGGAACCTACGAGCAGTACTTC. J is TRBJ2-7 and V is TRBV25-1, with TRBD2 matching 9 bases. The V gene's germline CDR1 is MGHDK and CDR2 SYGVNS. The CDR3 is 14 residues long. V was clipped by 5 bases and J by 2 bases; unmatched bases: 4.

This chain connects TRBV6-5 to TRBJ2-7; TRBD1 might be the D (7 bases). Trimming removed 8 bases at V and 6 bases at J, with 11 bases between. CDR3 length equals 11 residues. Germline-derived CDR1 and CDR2 are MNHEY and SVGAGI. Written as DNA, the CDR3 is TGTGCCAGCGGGACAGCGGGCGAGCAGTACTTC. Its protein product is CASGTAGEQYF.

J is TRBJ1-3 and V is TRBV30, with no clear D. Trimming removed 0 bases at V and 0 bases at J, with 3 bases between. Germline assignment: CDR1 GTSNPN and CDR2 SVGIG (reference sequence). The CDR3 contains 13 residues. CDR3 nucleotides: TGTGCCTGGAGTGTTAACTCTGGAAACACCATATATTTT. Translation: CAWSVNSGNTIYF.

J is TRBJ2-1 and V is TRBV24-1; the D gene is possibly TRBD2 (6 bases). The CDR3 loop spans 15 amino acids. V dropped 5 bases and J dropped 2 bases, with 12 bases sitting between them. CDR1 is KGHDR and CDR2 is SFDVKD in the germline V gene. The CDR3, as DNA: TGTGCCACCAGTGGGAGGGAGACCACCTACAATGAGCAGTTCTTC. This gives the protein CATSGRETTYNEQFF.

The V gene is TRBV18, the J gene TRBJ1-1; maybe TRBD1 (5 bases). CDR3 size: 13 residues. The V gene lost 3 bases and the J gene lost 5 bases, with 10 bases spanning the gap. Germline assignment: CDR1 KGHSH and CDR2 LQKENI. This CDR3 is CASSPPGRTEAFF. In DNA, the CDR3 is TGTGCCAGCTCACCGCCAGGGAGGACTGAAGCTTTCTTT.

The chain uses TRBV11-2 and TRBJ2-1, with 8 bases fitting TRBD2. This CDR3 comprises 18 residues. J gave up 2 bases and V 1 base, and 10 bases lay outside the gene matches. Germline CDR1 and CDR2: SGHAT and FQNNGV. CDR3 nucleotide sequence: TGTGCCAGCAGCTTAGGCCCGCTAGCGGGTGCCCCCTACAATGAGCAGTTCTTC. It is translated as CASSLGPLAGAPYNEQFF.

This clone turned up a few times. J is TRBJ2-7 and V is TRBV28; tentatively, D is TRBD2 (7 bases). The CDR3 is 18 amino acids. Trimming took 6 bases from V and 1 from J, leaving 25 bases between them. CDR1 MDHEN and CDR2 SYDVKM come from the germline V gene. The chain's CDR3 is CASSFPWGGGSESYEQYF. CDR3 DNA sequence: TGTGCCAGCAGCTTCCCTTGGGGAGGGGGATCGGAGTCCTACGAGCAGTACTTC.

Only one count was recorded for this clone. The chain carries TRBV6-6 and TRBJ1-1; possibly TRBD1 for D (6 bases). In germline, CDR1 is MNHNY, CDR2 SVGAGI (reference sequence). This CDR3 has 13 amino acids. V was pared by 6 bases and J by 6 bases, with 14 bases between. The CDR3, as DNA: TGTGCCAGCAGCCAGCAGGGGTGGGCTGAAGCTTTCTTT. Its translation: CASSQQGWAEAFF.

The V gene is TRBV11-2, the J gene TRBJ2-2, with a tentative D call TRBD1 (5 bases). This CDR3 contains 14 residues. Germline CDR1 reads SGHAT; CDR2 reads FQNNGV. The V gene lost 5 bases and the J gene lost 4 bases, with 11 bases spanning the gap. DNA of the CDR3: TGTGCCAGCAGCCCCTCGACAGTCACCGGGGAGCTGTTTTTT. Translation gives CASSPSTVTGELFF.

CDR3 in amino acids: CASSPSLEQYF. The CDR3 nucleotides are TGTGCCAGCAGCCCCTCACTCGAGCAGTACTTC. J is TRBJ2-7 and V is TRBV11-2; D is ambiguous. Germline loops: CDR1 SGHAT, CDR2 FQNNGV. Trimming shortened V by 5 bases and J by 6 bases, and 8 bases separated the two germline ends. There are 11 residues in the CDR3.